This record covers a single T cell receptor (beta chain). What it binds is unknown. The V gene end was trimmed by 1 base and the J gene end by 7 bases; junction bases not matched to a gene: 11. The CDR3 is 15 residues long. CDR1 and CDR2 (germline): SGHRS, YFSETQ. The data are from a study of T cell repertoires in cytomegalovirus infection. Study-wide context: From public TCR beta signatures came an indication of both CMV infection and matching HLA type. Study findings and constraints: Using cumulative public TCR beta family frequency, the authors identified those who carried CMV together with the relevant HLA.

TCRdb itself ran the reads through MiXCR, one entry per CDR3 protein. Here the sample spans just under 550,000 distinct CDR3 sequences, around 27% being singletons. Specimen: PBMCs. V usage is TRBV5-1 and J usage is TRBJ2-7; 7 bases agree with TRBD2. The TCR sequence derives from a human donor in good health (CMV status not recorded). Some clones in this sample may be carry-over from other donors' samples. CDR3 nucleotides: TGCGCCAGCAGCTTGATGGGGGGAGGGCCTGGAGAGCAGTACTTC. Translating gives CASSLMGGGPGEQYF.